The clone carrying this TCR beta chain was seen a few times. Its antigen is undetermined. The data originate from a study of identical twins' blood T cells. Study as a whole: Some 52 million reads came from about 12 libraries, six alpha, six beta.

Sample barcodes were added at both library ends during cDNA synthesis. TCRdb analysed the 5' RACE reads with MiXCR anew, one entry per CDR3 protein. Of 350,000 to 400,000 distinct CDR3 sequences listed, about 28% are singletons. Likely shared infections and vaccines: all three twin pairs were reared together. Study findings and constraints: Abundant TCRbeta CDR3s overlapped more between twins than with unrelated donors.

Trimming took off 0 bases at V and 8 bases at J, with 18 bases between the two ends. This CDR3 is built from 17 residues. Per germline, CDR1 SGHDT and CDR2 YYEEEE. This chain joins TRBV5-6 and TRBJ1-6; the D gene is possibly TRBD1 (6 bases). Sample: PBMCs. This receptor was taken from a woman between 18 and 50 years old in good health. The CDR3 is CASSLEGPGVVDSPLHF. The DNA for the CDR3 is TGTGCCAGCAGCTTGGAGGGCCCAGGGGTTGTGGATTCACCCCTCCACTTT.